The 20 T cell receptor beta chains below were found in one sample sequenced in a study of T cells in localized non-small cell lung cancer. Clones were read by immunoSEQ multiplex PCR, and TCRdb kept only the in-frame ones, dropping some. Among about 14,000 clones listed, more than 70% were seen once. Sequences were derived from peripheral blood, sampled before any cancer treatment. Source of these receptors: a woman aged 40-69 years with stage I lung adenocarcinoma.

The chain joins TRBV7-9 to TRBJ2-7, with TRBD1 as a possible D gene (6 bases). The CDR3 loop spans 13 amino acids. V lost 5 bases, J lost 3 bases, and 11 bases lay in between. From germline, CDR1 is SEHNR and CDR2 FQNEAQ (reference sequence). The CDR3 bases are TGTGCCAGCAGCACATGGACAGACTACGAGCAGTACTTC. As protein: CASSTWTDYEQYF.

DNA for the CDR3: TGTGCCTGGAGTGAGATGGCAGGCGGTTATGGCTACACCTTC. It translates to CAWSEMAGGYGYTF. V usage is TRBV30 and J usage is TRBJ1-2; D remains ambiguous. From germline, CDR1 is GTSNPN and CDR2 SVGIG (reference sequence). V was clipped by 1 base and J by 5 bases, with 14 bases between them. The CDR3 consists of 14 residues.

The rearrangement links TRBV5-6 to TRBJ2-2, with 10 positions matching TRBD1. Germline V gene sequence: CDR1 SGHDT, CDR2 YYEEEE. The trim removed 4 bases at V and 6 bases at J, leaving 6 bases unmatched. CDR3 size: 15 residues. The CDR3 is CASSQDRGRAGELFF. In nucleotides, the CDR3 is TGTGCCAGCAGCCAGGACAGGGGGAGAGCCGGGGAGCTGTTTTTT. Full variable domain (missing parts from reference TRBV5-6 and TRBJ2-2): DAGVTQSPTHLIKTRGQQVTLRCSPKSGHDTVSWYQQALGQGPQFIFQYYEEEERQRGNFPDRFSGHQFPNYSSELNVNALLLGDSALYLCASSQDRGRAGELFFGEGSRLTVL.

The chain links TRBV27 to TRBJ1-1; possible D gene TRBD1, 5 bases. Germline V CDR1 and CDR2: MNHEY, SMNVEV (reference sequence). The CDR3 sequence is 13 residues long. V shed 3 bases and J shed 4 bases, with 9 bases lying between them. Here the CDR3 DNA reads TGTGCCAGCAGTTTGTCAGGGCTCACTGAAGCTTTCTTT. Protein sequence: CASSLSGLTEAFF.

The V and J genes are TRBV10-3 and TRBJ1-5; D unclear. CDR3 size: 13 residues. Trimming left V 5 bases short and J 5 bases short, with 10 bases between. Germline CDR1 is ENHRY and CDR2 is SYGVKD. The chain's CDR3 is CAISPDQDQPQHF. As DNA, the CDR3 is TGTGCCATCAGTCCGGACCAAGATCAGCCCCAGCATTTT.

The J gene is TRBJ1-1, the V gene TRBV21-1; the listed D gene, TRBD1, was not tested against the DNA. TRBV21-1 is reported as a pseudogene. The CDR3 sequence is 16 residues long. CDR3 residues: CANKQGEKGENTEAFF. The DNA for the CDR3 is TGTGCCAACAAGCAGGGTGAGAAAGGGGAGAACACTGAAGCTTTCTTT.

This sequence joins TRBV11-2 and TRBJ1-6, with 10 positions matching TRBD1. The CDR3 consists of 15 residues. In germline, CDR1 is SGHAT, CDR2 FQNNGV. The V and J ends lost 1 base and 6 bases, in that order; junction bases with no gene match: 0. The CDR3 nucleotides are TGTGCCAGCAGCTTAGGGACAGGGGGTAATTCACCCCTCCACTTT. Residues: CASSLGTGGNSPLHF.

In this sample, this clone turned up a few times. The chain has TRBV7-2 and TRBJ2-3; D not certain. Trimming shortened V by 5 bases and J by 4 bases, and 7 bases separated the two germline ends. This CDR3 spans 12 amino acids. Germline CDR1 and CDR2: SGHTA and FQGNSA. CDR3 loop: CASSTLPDTQYF. As DNA, the CDR3 is TGTGCCAGCAGCACCCTCCCAGATACGCAGTATTTT.

This clone was observed once. J is TRBJ1-1 and V is TRBV20-1; tentatively, D is TRBD1 (5 bases). V was trimmed by 3 bases and J by 4 bases, leaving 6 bases between them. Germline V gene sequence: CDR1 DFQATT, CDR2 SNEGSKA (reference sequence). The CDR3 length is 11 residues. DNA for the CDR3: TGCAGTGCTAGTGGGGGCACTGAAGCTTTCTTT. Amino acids: CSASGGTEAFF.

The chain employs TRBV7-8 and TRBJ2-1, with 10 positions matching TRBD2. Germline CDR1 reads SGHVS; CDR2 reads FQNEAQ. J lost 2 bases, V lost 4 bases, and 5 bases had no gene match. This CDR3 spans 16 amino acids. CDR3 coding DNA: TGTGCCAGCAGCTCCGTAGCGGGGGGAACCTACAATGAGCAGTTCTTC. This translates into CASSSVAGGTYNEQFF.

The chain has TRBV28 and TRBJ2-1, with D hard to call. Germline V gene data show CDR1 as MDHEN and CDR2 as SYDVKM. The length of the CDR3 is 10 residues. Trimming stripped 8 bases from V and 7 bases from J, with 6 bases between. This CDR3 reads CASYGNEQFF. The CDR3 DNA reads as TGTGCCAGCTACGGGAATGAGCAGTTCTTC.

This chain links TRBV5-6 with TRBJ2-7; the D is unclear. This CDR3 comprises 12 residues. V dropped 4 bases and J dropped 1 base, with 6 bases sitting between them. Germline loops: CDR1 SGHDT, CDR2 YYEEEE. CDR3 sequence: CASSGGSYEQYF. The CDR3 DNA sequence: TGTGCCAGCAGCGGCGGTTCCTACGAGCAGTACTTC. Full variable domain (outside the CDR3, taken from reference TRBV5-6 and TRBJ2-7): DAGVTQSPTHLIKTRGQQVTLRCSPKSGHDTVSWYQQALGQGPQFIFQYYEEEERQRGNFPDRFSGHQFPNYSSELNVNALLLGDSALYLCASSGGSYEQYFGPGTRLTVT.

DNA for the CDR3: TGTGCCAGCTGTATAGGGACAGGGGCCTACAATGAGCAGTTCTTC. Protein product: CASCIGTGAYNEQFF. The chain recombines TRBV6-6 with TRBJ2-1; 10 nucleotides match TRBD1. After removal of 8 bases from V and 2 bases from J, the junction contained 6 bases not matched to a gene. Germline V lookup: CDR1 MNHNY, CDR2 SVGAGI (reference sequence). The CDR3 is 15 residues long.

V is TRBV7-9 and J is TRBJ1-2, with 10 bases aligning to TRBD1. J gave up 7 bases and V 5 bases, and 7 bases lay outside the gene matches. The CDR3 loop spans 14 amino acids. Per germline, CDR1 SEHNR and CDR2 FQNEAQ (reference sequence). The CDR3 DNA reads TGTGCCAGCAGCCGTGGACAGGGGGGTCTTGGCTACACCTTC. Amino acids: CASSRGQGGLGYTF.

This clone has only one observation. The CDR3 sequence: CASSLGKNYGYTF. The DNA of the CDR3 is TGCGCCAGCAGCTTGGGGAAAAACTATGGCTACACCTTC. This chain uses TRBV5-1 with TRBJ1-2; D is undetermined. Germline CDR1 and CDR2: SGHRS and YFSETQ. V lost 0 bases to trimming and J lost 2 bases, with 5 bases between them. The length of the CDR3 is 13 residues. Full variable domain (missing parts from reference TRBV5-1 and TRBJ1-2): KAGVTQTPRYLIKTRGQQVTLSCSPISGHRSVSWYQQTPGQGLQFLFEYFSETQRNKGNFPGRFSGRQFSNSRSEMNVSTLELGDSALYLCASSLGKNYGYTFGSGTRLTVV.

This clone was seen a handful of times. The chain has TRBV18 and TRBJ1-2; 7 bases fit TRBD1. J gave up 8 bases and V 3 bases, and 12 bases lay outside the gene matches. The CDR3 covers 15 residues. Germline assignment: CDR1 KGHSH and CDR2 LQKENI. The CDR3 here is CASSPTGNGVGGYTF. The CDR3 DNA reads TGTGCCAGCTCACCGACAGGGAATGGGGTCGGCGGCTACACCTTC. Complete variable domain (other parts from reference TRBV18 and TRBJ1-2): NAGVMQNPRHLVRRRGQEARLRCSPMKGHSHVYWYRQLPEEGLKFMVYLQKENIIDESGMPKERFSAEFPKEGPSILRIQQVVRGDSAAYFCASSPTGNGVGGYTFGSGTRLTVV.

This clone was counted only a few times. V and J are TRBV11-2 and TRBJ2-7, with TRBD1 matching 10 bases. CDR1 and CDR2 (germline): SGHAT, FQNNGV. Trimming cost V 5 bases and J 2 bases; bases outside gene matches: 6. This CDR3 spans 15 amino acids. CDR3 DNA: TGTGCCAGCAGCAACGGACAGGGGGTAGCCTACGAGCAGTACTTC. Amino acid sequence: CASSNGQGVAYEQYF.

The chain recombines TRBV21-1 with TRBJ1-3; the DNA was not used to check the table's D call, TRBD1. TRBV21-1 represents a pseudogene. This CDR3 comprises 19 residues. DNA of the CDR3: TGTGCCAGCAGGCACGCCGGGACAAAATTGATACTCTCTGGAAACACCATATATTTT. Its protein product is CASRHAGTKLILSGNTIYF.

The rearrangement joins TRBV11-2 to TRBJ2-7, with D possibly being TRBD2 (5 bases). This CDR3 spans 14 amino acids. V lost 1 base and J lost 3, with 10 bases in between. In germline, CDR1 is SGHAT, CDR2 FQNNGV. DNA of the CDR3: TGTGCCAGCAGCTTAGGGACCCGGGACTACGAGCAGTACTTC. Its protein is CASSLGTRDYEQYF.

The rearrangement joins TRBV2 to TRBJ1-1, with TRBD1 as a possible D gene (6 bases). The ends were cut back, 1 base at V and 2 bases at J, with 14 bases in the middle. CDR1 SNHLY and CDR2 FYNNEI come from the germline V gene. This CDR3 region has 16 residues. DNA for the CDR3: TGTGCCAGCAGTGAAGATCTCAGGGGTACCAACACTGAAGCTTTCTTT. Residues: CASSEDLRGTNTEAFF.